The 16 T cell receptor beta chains listed next were all sequenced from one sample in a study of early T cells in non-severe SARS-CoV-2 infection. Via MiXCR, TCRdb re-called the 5' RACE reads, giving one row per CDR3 protein. The table records around 70,000 distinct CDR3 sequences, 15% to 17% of them present only once. Sequenced input: whole blood. Receptor source: an adult who was a healthcare worker with PCR-confirmed SARS-CoV-2 infection or an uninfected control (not recorded which).

This clonotype was picked up a small number of times. The chain joins TRBV9 to TRBJ1-3; 9 bases are shared with TRBD1. CDR3 size: 17 residues. The germline CDR1 and CDR2 sequences are SGDLS and YYNGEE. Trimming at V came to 0 bases and at J to 4 bases, leaving 8 bases not matched to a gene. Here the CDR3 DNA reads TGTGCCAGCAGCGTAGCGGGGACAGGGAGGTCAGGAAACACCATATATTTT. Protein sequence: CASSVAGTGRSGNTIYF.

This clonotype was found a few times. The chain recombines TRBV18 with TRBJ2-3; 11 nucleotides agree with TRBD1. Losses at the gene ends were 2 bases for V and 4 bases for J; bases not matched to a gene: 2. Per the germline V gene, CDR1 is KGHSH and CDR2 is LQKENI. CDR3 length: 15 amino acids. This CDR3 is CASSPGTGGSDTQYF. DNA for the CDR3: TGTGCCAGCTCACCAGGGACAGGGGGTTCAGATACGCAGTATTTT.

This clonotype was seen a handful of times. The rearrangement uses TRBV9 and TRBJ2-1, with D perhaps matching TRBD2 (6 bases). The CDR3 has 16 residues. V gave up 4 bases and J gave up 4 bases, with 18 bases separating them. Germline values: CDR1 SGDLS, CDR2 YYNGEE. The CDR3 protein is CASSSPGTELYNEQFF. The CDR3, as DNA: TGTGCCAGCAGCTCCCCCGGGACTGAACTATACAATGAGCAGTTCTTC.

This clonotype was seen a handful of times. This chain connects TRBV6-1 to TRBJ1-3; weak D call: TRBD1 (6 bases). CDR1 and CDR2 (germline): MNHNS, SASEGT. With 7 bases removed from V and 1 base from J, the gap between germline ends came to 8 bases. The CDR3 spans 13 residues. The CDR3: CASMQGSGNTIYF. Written as DNA, the CDR3 is TGTGCCAGCATGCAGGGGTCTGGAAACACCATATATTTT.

The table lists this clonotype with many counts. This chain links TRBV10-1 with TRBJ2-2; the D is unclear. The CDR3 spans 14 residues. Germline values: CDR1 WNHNN, CDR2 SYGVQD (reference sequence). Trimming pared 5 bases from V and 5 bases from J, leaving 12 bases between. The CDR3 is CASSFDPLTGELFF. The CDR3 DNA sequence: TGCGCCAGCAGTTTTGATCCTTTGACCGGGGAGCTGTTTTTT.

The chain uses TRBV7-2 and TRBJ2-1, with 13 positions matching TRBD2. The CDR3 contains 16 residues. Germline values: CDR1 SGHTA, CDR2 FQGNSA. J gave up 9 bases and V 3 bases, and 8 bases lay outside the gene matches. CDR3 sequence: CASSFTSGRATGEQFF. The DNA for the CDR3 is TGTGCCAGCAGCTTTACTAGCGGGAGGGCAACCGGTGAGCAGTTCTTC.

This sequence joins TRBV7-2 and TRBJ2-7; D ambiguous. The V gene lost 2 bases and the J gene lost 3 bases, with 11 bases spanning the gap. CDR3 length: 14 amino acids. CDR1 is SGHTA and CDR2 is FQGNSA in the germline V gene. CDR3: CASSLTPWGYEQYF. The DNA for the CDR3 is TGTGCCAGCAGCTTAACCCCTTGGGGCTACGAGCAGTACTTC.

The chain carries TRBV30 and TRBJ2-1; TRBD2 matches at 7 bases. CDR1 GTSNPN and CDR2 SVGIG come from the germline V gene (reference sequence). Unmatched junction bases numbered 5, after V lost 0 bases and J lost 6 bases. The CDR3 has 14 amino acids. CDR3 protein: CAWSVGGSINEQFF. CDR3 DNA: TGTGCCTGGAGTGTTGGCGGGAGTATCAATGAGCAGTTCTTC. Full variable domain (remainder filled in from reference TRBV30 and TRBJ2-1): SQTIHQWPATLVQPVGSPLSLECTVEGTSNPNLYWYRQAAGRGLQLLFYSVGIGQISSEVPQNLSASRPQDRQFILSSKKLLLSDSGFYLCAWSVGGSINEQFFGPGTRLTVL.

This clonotype came up many times. CDR3 sequence reads: CSPSGGSTDTQYF. DNA of the CDR3: TGCAGCCCTAGCGGGGGAAGCACAGATACGCAGTATTTT. This rearrangement joins TRBV20-1 to TRBJ2-3; TRBD2 matches at 10 bases. The CDR3 contains 13 residues. Germline-derived CDR1 and CDR2 are DFQATT and SNEGSKA (reference sequence).

This clonotype was counted many times. The V gene is TRBV7-9, the J gene TRBJ2-7; the match to TRBD2 covers 14 bases. Germline V gene data show CDR1 as SEHNR and CDR2 as FQNEAQ (reference sequence). The V gene end was trimmed by 5 bases and the J gene end by 7 bases; junction bases not matched to a gene: 7. The CDR3 length is 15 residues. The CDR3 sequence is CASSLRTSGRREQYF. The CDR3 nucleotides read TGTGCCAGCAGCCTCCGGACTAGCGGGAGGAGGGAGCAGTACTTC. Variable domain in full (rest from reference TRBV7-9 and TRBJ2-7): DTGVSQNPRHKITKRGQNVTFRCDPISEHNRLYWYRQTLGQGPEFLTYFQNEAQLEKSRLLSDRFSAERPKGSFSTLEIQRTEQGDSAMYLCASSLRTSGRREQYFGPGTRLTVT.

This clonotype was found a few times. The chain couples TRBV7-6 to TRBJ2-3; 7 bases are shared with TRBD1. The V segment lost 5 bases and the J segment 2 bases; nucleotides outside the gene matches: 13. The CDR3 contains 17 residues. CDR1 and CDR2 (germline): SGHVS, FNYEAQ. The CDR3 coding sequence is TGTGCCAGCAGCCTACGACAGGGACGAGGGTACACAGATACGCAGTATTTT. It yields the protein CASSLRQGRGYTDTQYF.

This clonotype was seen ten or more times. The V and J genes are TRBV5-5 and TRBJ2-1; D not resolved. Per germline, CDR1 SGHKS and CDR2 YYEKEE (reference sequence). The V end lost 1 base, the J end lost 7 bases, and 9 bases lay between the germline ends. This CDR3 region has 13 residues. The CDR3 sequence: CASSLLRQNEQFF. CDR3 in DNA: TGTGCCAGCAGCTTGTTACGCCAAAATGAGCAGTTCTTC.

Ten or more counts support this clonotype. The gene calls are TRBV28 and TRBJ1-2; possibly TRBD1 for D (5 bases). The CDR3 covers 11 residues. Trimming took off 2 bases at V and 7 bases at J, with 5 bases between the two ends. Germline lookup yields CDR1 MDHEN and CDR2 SYDVKM. The CDR3 here is CASSLQGGYTF. CDR3 coding DNA: TGTGCCAGCAGTTTACAGGGTGGCTACACCTTC.

The CDR3 sequence: CASSLWEGSGNTGELFF. Here the CDR3 DNA reads TGTGCCAGCAGCTTATGGGAGGGTAGCGGAAACACCGGGGAGCTGTTTTTT. V gene TRBV11-2 combines with J gene TRBJ2-2, with 7 nucleotides matching TRBD2. Germline V gene data show CDR1 as SGHAT and CDR2 as FQNNGV. CDR3 size: 17 residues. With V trimmed by 2 bases and J by 2 bases, 8 bases remained unmatched.

V gene TRBV15 combines with J gene TRBJ2-1; 8 nucleotides align to TRBD2. The CDR3 is made up of 21 amino acids. Germline loops: CDR1 LNHNV, CDR2 YYDKDF (reference sequence). V gave up 3 bases and J gave up 0 bases; unmatched junction bases: 19. The chain's CDR3 is CATSSGVIGSGTASSYNEQFF. CDR3 bases: TGTGCCACCAGCAGCGGAGTGATTGGTAGCGGGACTGCCAGCTCCTACAATGAGCAGTTCTTC.

The CDR3 loop reads CASSLAHSNQPQHF. DNA of the CDR3: TGTGCCAGCAGTCTGGCCCACAGCAATCAGCCCCAGCATTTT. V is TRBV27 and J is TRBJ1-5; D gene unclear. In germline, CDR1 is MNHEY, CDR2 SMNVEV (reference sequence). There are 14 residues in the CDR3. V lost 5 bases, J lost 1 base, and 9 bases lay in between.